This passage covers 27 T cell receptor beta chains from one sample sequenced in a study of blood T cell repertoires in COVID-19. Produced via immunoSEQ multiplex PCR; TCRdb's table is partial and in-frame only. The repertoire includes 380,000 or so clones, around 84% of them detected once, and more than 0.95% sits in the top ten. The sample consisted of peripheral blood. These receptors were taken from a human donor with acute or convalescent COVID-19. The donor label of this sample is uncertain.

J is TRBJ1-1 and V is TRBV21-1. TRBV21-1 is designated a pseudogene. CDR3 size: 11 residues. The CDR3: CASSKDSEAFF. CDR3 sequence (DNA): TGTGCCAGCAGCAAGGACTCTGAAGCTTTCTTT.

The sample holds one count of this clone. This sequence joins TRBV18 and TRBJ1-1; a possible D gene is TRBD1 (5 bases). Germline lookup yields CDR1 KGHSH and CDR2 LQKENI. V was clipped by 4 bases and J by 2 bases, with 11 bases between them. The CDR3 covers 14 residues. The CDR3 spells CASSLDSINTEAFF. For the CDR3, the DNA is TGTGCCAGCTCACTTGACAGTATTAACACTGAAGCTTTCTTT.

This clone was detected only a few times. The chain is built from TRBV5-1 and TRBJ2-5; 13 bases agree with TRBD2. The CDR3 has 17 residues. CDR1 and CDR2 (germline): SGHRS, YFSETQ. The junction had 9 bases not matched to a gene; V was cut back by 3 bases and J by 4 bases. The CDR3 reads CASSSTSGRARRETQYF. In DNA, the CDR3 is TGCGCCAGCAGCTCCACTAGCGGGAGGGCTCGGAGAGAGACCCAGTACTTC.

This clone was counted only a few times. Other DNA sequences in the same sample also yield this CDR3. The V and J genes are TRBV12-3 or TRBV12-4 and TRBJ1-2; TRBD1 matches at 7 bases. J was trimmed by 5 bases and V by 6 bases; bases with no gene match: 6. This CDR3 comprises 13 residues. The CDR3 loop is CASSLRQGYGYTF. The CDR3 DNA reads TGTGCCAGCAGCCTCAGACAGGGTTATGGCTACACCTTC.

This sequence joins TRBV10-2 and TRBJ2-5, with TRBD2 identical over 8 bases. The CDR3 runs 13 residues. The germline V gene has CDR1 WSHSY and CDR2 SAAADI. J gave up 1 base and V 8 bases, and 3 bases lay outside the gene matches. The CDR3 bases are TGCGCCAGCTGCGGACTAGCCCAAGAGACCCAGTACTTC. This encodes CASCGLAQETQYF.

The chain is built from TRBV6-5 and TRBJ1-1; D unclear. Germline CDR1 MNHEY, CDR2 SVGAGI. The ends were cut back, 7 bases at V and 5 bases at J, with 8 bases in the middle. The CDR3 loop spans 11 amino acids. The CDR3 DNA reads as TGTGCCAGCATTCTAGCGACTGAAGCTTTCTTT. It codes for CASILATEAFF.

V and J are TRBV30 and TRBJ1-5; a weak D match, TRBD1 (6 bases). Germline loops: CDR1 GTSNPN, CDR2 SVGIG (reference sequence). The V and J ends lost 0 bases and 4 bases respectively, with 10 bases between them. This CDR3 spans 14 amino acids. The CDR3 nucleotides are TGTGCCTGGAGTGTAGGGACACGAAATCAGCCCCAGCATTTT. Amino acids: CAWSVGTRNQPQHF.

V is TRBV3-1 (or the pseudogene TRBV3-2) and J is TRBJ2-1; the match to TRBD2 covers 10 bases. CDR1 is LGHDT, CDR2 YNNKEL, per germline (reference sequence). V was clipped by 2 bases and J by 7 bases; unmatched bases: 11. This CDR3 region has 17 residues. The DNA for the CDR3 is TGTGCCAGCAGCCAAAATAGAGCGGGGGGGCTTTTTAATGAGCAGTTCTTC. It yields the protein CASSQNRAGGLFNEQFF.

The V gene is TRBV9, the J gene TRBJ2-1; D gene uncertain. Deletions cut 3 bases from V and 2 bases from J, with 9 bases between. Germline CDR1 is SGDLS and CDR2 is YYNGEE. The CDR3 has 14 residues. The CDR3 protein is CASSGPEPYNEQFF. DNA for the CDR3: TGTGCCAGCAGCGGCCCGGAGCCCTACAATGAGCAGTTCTTC.

The chain has TRBV6-4 and TRBJ2-2, with a tentative D call TRBD2 (6 bases). The germline V gene encodes CDR1 MRHNA and CDR2 SNTAGT. This CDR3 is built from 14 residues. V was clipped by 4 bases and J by 5 bases, with 11 bases between them. The CDR3 loop is CASSVMAGTGELFF. Written as DNA, the CDR3 is TGTGCCAGCAGTGTAATGGCGGGGACCGGGGAGCTGTTTTTT.

The chain has TRBV2 and TRBJ1-5, with 9 bases identical to TRBD1. The CDR3 consists of 19 residues. Germline loops: CDR1 SNHLY, CDR2 FYNNEI. J gave up 2 bases and V 5 bases, and 16 bases lay outside the gene matches. The CDR3 is CASSSGTGRKGAGNQPQHF. For the CDR3, the DNA is TGTGCCAGCAGTTCCGGGACAGGGAGGAAAGGAGCCGGCAATCAGCCCCAGCATTTT.

The rearrangement links TRBV21-1 to TRBJ1-2; TRBD1, the table's D call, was not compared with the DNA. TRBV21-1 constitutes a pseudogene. This CDR3 is 12 amino acids long. The CDR3 is CARRTGDYGYTF. DNA of the CDR3: TGTGCCAGACGGACAGGGGACTATGGCTACACCTTC.

This chain links TRBV3-1 (or the pseudogene TRBV3-2) with TRBJ1-2, with TRBD1 as a possible D gene (5 bases). Trimming cost V 6 bases and J 7 bases, with 18 bases left between them. The CDR3 length is 14 residues. Germline lookup yields CDR1 LGHDT and CDR2 YNNKEL (reference sequence). The CDR3 reads CASSQTTAASGYTF. The CDR3 DNA follows: TGTGCCAGCAGTCAAACGACAGCCGCGAGTGGCTACACCTTC.

V is TRBV4-1 and J is TRBJ1-5; 9 nucleotides agree with TRBD1. Unmatched junction bases numbered 6, after V lost 1 base and J lost 8 bases. The germline CDR1 and CDR2 sequences are MGHRA and YSYEKL. This CDR3 is built from 15 residues. The CDR3 DNA is TGCGCCAGCAGCCAAGTACGGACAGGGGAAGAGCCCCAGCATTTT. This translates into CASSQVRTGEEPQHF.

The chain carries TRBV18 and TRBJ1-2; TRBD1 might be the D (6 bases). In germline, CDR1 is KGHSH, CDR2 LQKENI. This CDR3 region has 15 residues. Trimming removed 5 bases at V and 4 bases at J, with 17 bases between. The CDR3 loop reads CASSSIRGQLYGYTF. CDR3 DNA: TGTGCCAGCTCATCCATACGCGGACAGCTCTATGGCTACACCTTC. Combining the CDR3 with reference TRBV18 and TRBJ1-2 gives the whole variable domain NAGVMQNPRHLVRRRGQEARLRCSPMKGHSHVYWYRQLPEEGLKFMVYLQKENIIDESGMPKERFSAEFPKEGPSILRIQQVVRGDSAAYFCASSSIRGQLYGYTFGSGTRLTVV.

The gene calls are TRBV12-3 or TRBV12-4 and TRBJ1-5; 7 positions match TRBD1. V gave up 5 bases and J gave up 6 bases; unmatched junction bases: 4. The CDR3 runs to 13 residues. The CDR3 region is CASSARDSQPQHF. The CDR3 coding sequence is TGTGCCAGCAGTGCCCGGGACAGTCAGCCCCAGCATTTT.

The chain joins TRBV30 to TRBJ1-6, with D perhaps TRBD1 (5 bases). There are 13 residues in the CDR3. Germline-derived CDR1 and CDR2 are GTSNPN and SVGIG (reference sequence). Deletions cut 4 bases from V and 5 bases from J, with 9 bases between. CDR3 nucleotides: TGTGCCTGGACGGGACTTAATAATTCACCCCTCCACTTT. Translated: CAWTGLNNSPLHF.

V is TRBV6-5 and J is TRBJ1-2; a weak D match, TRBD1 (5 bases). V was trimmed by 7 bases and J by 5 bases, leaving 20 bases between them. The CDR3 sequence is 15 residues long. Germline V CDR1 and CDR2: MNHEY, SVGAGI. The CDR3 DNA follows: TGTGCCAGCACCCGAAGCGGGGGTGAGCGGTATGGCTACACCTTC. Translating it yields CASTRSGGERYGYTF.

CDR3 amino acids: CASSARDRVAKLFF. CDR3 DNA: TGTGCCAGCAGCGCCCGGGACAGGGTGGCAAAACTGTTTTTT. The V gene is TRBV7-9, the J gene TRBJ1-4, with 9 bases that match TRBD1. This CDR3 comprises 14 residues. V gave up 5 bases and J gave up 10 bases; unmatched junction bases: 8. Germline values: CDR1 SEHNR, CDR2 FQNEAQ (reference sequence). The whole variable domain, filled in from reference TRBV7-9 and TRBJ1-4, reads DTGVSQNPRHKITKRGQNVTFRCDPISEHNRLYWYRQTLGQGPEFLTYFQNEAQLEKSRLLSDRFSAERPKGSFSTLEIQRTEQGDSAMYLCASSARDRVAKLFFGSGTQLSVL.

This rearrangement joins TRBV19 to TRBJ1-5; 8 bases are a match to TRBD1. Unmatched junction bases numbered 5, after V lost 5 bases and J lost 2 bases. Germline V gives CDR1 LNHDA, CDR2 SQIVND (reference sequence). The length of the CDR3 is 15 residues. CDR3 residues: CASSPWGQGNQPQHF. CDR3 in DNA: TGTGCCAGTAGTCCTTGGGGACAGGGCAATCAGCCCCAGCATTTT.

This clone was seen only a few times. The rearrangement uses TRBV5-5 and TRBJ1-6, with D possibly being TRBD1 (5 bases). CDR1 is SGHKS and CDR2 is YYEKEE in the germline V gene (reference sequence). V gave up 0 bases and J gave up 7 bases, with 8 bases separating them. The CDR3 totals 14 residues. CDR3 nucleotides: TGTGCCAGCAGCTTGGCAGGGCCGAATTCACCCCTCCACTTT. This translates into CASSLAGPNSPLHF.

The sample holds a few counts of this clone. The chain is built from TRBV7-8 and TRBJ1-2, with D possibly matching TRBD1 (6 bases). CDR1 and CDR2 (germline): SGHVS, FQNEAQ. V shed 5 bases and J shed 6 bases, with 19 bases lying between them. The CDR3 sequence is 15 residues long. CDR3 protein: CASSLGGAGENGYTF. The CDR3 coding sequence is TGTGCCAGCAGCCTCGGGGGGGCAGGGGAGAATGGCTACACCTTC.

Worth noting for this clone: The same CDR3 is also encoded by other DNA sequences in this sample. This chain links TRBV20-1 with TRBJ1-2; D perhaps matches TRBD1 (6 bases). Between the trimmed V and J ends, which lost 3 bases and 2 bases, there was a span of 7 bases. Germline CDR1 and CDR2: DFQATT and SNEGSKA (reference sequence). This CDR3 has 12 amino acids. The CDR3 region has the DNA TGCAGTGCTAGTACAGGGAACTATGGCTACACCTTC. Protein product: CSASTGNYGYTF.

This chain uses TRBV5-1 with TRBJ1-2; TRBD1 might be the D (5 bases). With 3 bases removed from V and 2 bases from J, the gap between germline ends came to 17 bases. The CDR3 extends over 16 amino acids. Germline loops: CDR1 SGHRS, CDR2 YFSETQ. The CDR3 DNA is TGCGCCAGCAGCTCAGTATTCGGGGGAGCGAACTATGGCTACACCTTC. Protein product: CASSSVFGGANYGYTF. Complete variable domain (other parts from reference TRBV5-1 and TRBJ1-2): KAGVTQTPRYLIKTRGQQVTLSCSPISGHRSVSWYQQTPGQGLQFLFEYFSETQRNKGNFPGRFSGRQFSNSRSEMNVSTLELGDSALYLCASSSVFGGANYGYTFGSGTRLTVV.

This chain joins TRBV11-2 and TRBJ1-1, with TRBD1 as a possible D gene (6 bases). V was shortened by 5 bases and J by 0 bases, with 13 bases between the two germline ends. The CDR3 totals 15 residues. Germline V CDR1 and CDR2: SGHAT, FQNNGV. Written as DNA, the CDR3 is TGTGCCAGCAGCCCGCAACAGGGCGTGAACACTGAAGCTTTCTTT. Its translation is CASSPQQGVNTEAFF.

This sequence joins TRBV10-3 and TRBJ1-6, with unresolved D. Trimming left V 10 bases short and J 9 bases short, with 16 bases between. Germline loops: CDR1 ENHRY, CDR2 SYGVKD. This CDR3 has 13 amino acids. CDR3 DNA sequence: TGTGCCAGCGACACCCTGATGCGTTCACCCCTCCACTTT. It yields the protein CASDTLMRSPLHF.

This sequence joins TRBV2 and TRBJ1-3, with TRBD1 matching over 11 bases. The germline gives CDR1 SNHLY, CDR2 FYNNEI. The CDR3 loop spans 15 amino acids. The V segment lost 8 bases and the J segment 4 bases; nucleotides outside the gene matches: 7. The DNA for the CDR3 is TGTGCCAGCGGGGGACAGGGGGTAGGAGGAAACACCATATATTTT. This translates into CASGGQGVGGNTIYF.